Listed below are T cell receptor beta chains from one sample, sequenced in a study of CD8 T cells in ankylosing spondylitis. TCRdb used MiXCR to reprocess the 5' RACE reads, holding one entry per CDR3 protein. The table lists roughly 240,000 distinct CDR3 sequences, roughly 32% of them singletons. The sequenced material came from blood, either unsorted or a sorted T cell fraction (not recorded which). These receptors were collected from a male donor with ankylosing spondylitis or in good health (not recorded which). Both conserved end residues are part of each CDR3. The D gene is left open where the match is weak. Some rows mark clone size as missing; the rest say once, few, many or name a class of expanded clone.

clone_size | d_call | j_call | v_call | cdr3_nt | cdr3_aa
once | TRBD1 | TRBJ2-7 | TRBV6-1 | TGTGCCAGCAGGCTCCGACAGGGGAGCTCCTACGAGCAGTACTTC | CASRLRQGSSYEQYF
- | - | TRBJ1-5 | TRBV5-6 | TGTGCCAGCAGCTTGTGGGCAGATCAGCCCCAGCATTTT | CASSLWADQPQHF
- | - | TRBJ2-7 | TRBV5-1 | TGCGCCAGCAGCTCCGCGGCGGGGACAACGGCCTACGAGCAGTACTTC | CASSSAAGTTAYEQYF
- | TRBD1 | TRBJ2-5 | TRBV5-4 | TGTGCCAGCAGCTTGGGTGCAGGGGGCGAAGAGACCCAGTACTTC | CASSLGAGGEETQYF
- | - | TRBJ1-4 | TRBV10-3 | TGTGCCATCAGTGAGTCGATTCGGGGGATCCAAGCAAAACTGTTTTTT | CAISESIRGIQAKLFF
- | - | TRBJ2-3 | TRBV10-3 | TGTGCCATCAGTGATGGCACTCGGTTGGCAGATACGCAGTATTTT | CAISDGTRLADTQYF
few | - | TRBJ2-1 | TRBV12-3/TRBV12-4 | TGTGCCAGCAGTTTCCTACCCAGCAATGAGCAGTTCTTC | CASSFLPSNEQFF
once | TRBD1 | TRBJ2-1 | TRBV20-1 | TGCAGTGCTCCAAGGCAGGGGGATGAGCAGTTCTTC | CSAPRQGDEQFF
few | - | TRBJ2-3 | TRBV20-1 | TGCAGTGCTAGAGATGGGCGGAAGGTCCACACAGATACGCAGTATTTT | CSARDGRKVHTDTQYF
- | TRBD1 | TRBJ1-2 | TRBV6-1 | TGTGCCAGCAGTGAAAACTTCGGGACAGGGTTCAATGGCTACACCTTC | CASSENFGTGFNGYTF
few | - | TRBJ2-1 | TRBV15 | TGTGCCACCAGCAGGGGGGATAATGAGCAGTTCTTC | CATSRGDNEQFF
many | - | TRBJ1-1 | TRBV20-1 | TGCAGTGCTACCAAGAGGGGGGCTACGGCTGAAGCTTTCTTT | CSATKRGATAEAFF
- | TRBD2 | TRBJ2-7 | TRBV4-1 | TGCGCCAGCAGCCAACAAGCGGGGTTAGTCTACGAGCAGTACTTC | CASSQQAGLVYEQYF
few | - | TRBJ1-6 | TRBV20-1 | TGCAGTGCTAGTTATCCGGTCGGGGCTTCACCCCTCCACTTT | CSASYPVGASPLHF
many | - | TRBJ2-5 | TRBV5-5 | TGTGCCAGCAGCTTGTACTTCGAGGGAGAGACCCAGTACTTC | CASSLYFEGETQYF
- | - | TRBJ2-3 | TRBV7-2 | TGTGCCAGCAGCACCGGACTGAAAGATACGCAGTATTTT | CASSTGLKDTQYF
few | - | TRBJ2-3 | TRBV4-2 | TGTGCCAGCAGCCAAGATACCCAGGACAACACAGATACGCAGTATTTT | CASSQDTQDNTDTQYF
few | - | TRBJ2-2 | TRBV10-3 | TGTGCCACGGGGACTGGACAGACGAACACCGGGGAGCTGTTTTTT | CATGTGQTNTGELFF
- | TRBD1 | TRBJ2-5 | TRBV2 | TGTGCCAGCAGGGTGGGACAGGCCCAAGAGACCCAGTACTTC | CASRVGQAQETQYF
few | TRBD1 | TRBJ1-2 | TRBV5-1 | TGCGCCAGCAGCTTGGCCGGGACAGGGGAAGGCTACACCTTC | CASSLAGTGEGYTF
- | TRBD2 | TRBJ2-3 | TRBV5-1 | TGCGCCAGCAGCTTGGACGCGGGGGGGCCCACAGATACGCAGTATTTT | CASSLDAGGPTDTQYF
- | - | TRBJ2-7 | TRBV19 | TGTGCCAGTGCGACAGAATCGAGAACCTACGAGCAGTACTTC | CASATESRTYEQYF
few | - | TRBJ2-7 | TRBV7-8 | TGTGCCAGCAGCCCGGTAGTAGACATTACCTACGAGCAGTACTTC | CASSPVVDITYEQYF
- | - | TRBJ2-2 | TRBV29-1 | TGCAGCGTTGCGGGTTCCGGGGAGCTGTTTTTT | CSVAGSGELFF
few | TRBD2 | TRBJ2-7 | TRBV7-9 | TGTGCCAGCAGCTTGGGACTAGCGGCCAAGTGGTTC | CASSLGLAAKWF
- | - | TRBJ2-1 | TRBV4-1 | TGCGCCAGCAGCCATTTTGGGAGGGGGGCGGCCGACAATGAGCAGTTCTTC | CASSHFGRGAADNEQFF
few | TRBD2 | TRBJ2-3 | TRBV20-1 | TGCAGTGCTACCGGGGGGGAGTTCCGCACAGATACGCAGTATTTT | CSATGGEFRTDTQYF
- | - | TRBJ2-2 | TRBV29-1 | TGCAGCGTCCCCAACGGGTCCGGGGACAACACCGGGGAGCTGTTTTTT | CSVPNGSGDNTGELFF
- | - | TRBJ2-5 | TRBV5-1 | TGCGCCAGCAGCCTGCCCCTGGCCCTAGCGTGCCAAGAGACCCAGTACTTC | CASSLPLALACQETQYF
few | - | TRBJ1-1 | TRBV3-1 | TGTGCCAGCAGCCACCCGACAGCGAACACTGAAGCTTTCTTT | CASSHPTANTEAFF
- | TRBD1 | TRBJ1-2 | TRBV20-1 | TGCAGTGCTAGACCAACAGGGGCCGCTAACTATGGCTACACCTTC | CSARPTGAANYGYTF
few | - | TRBJ2-5 | TRBV7-9 | TGTGCCAGCAGCCAAATGTTCGAGGCCCAGTACTTC | CASSQMFEAQYF
- | - | TRBJ1-2 | TRBV10-1 | TGCGCCAGCAGTGTTCTAAGTTATGGCTACACCTTC | CASSVLSYGYTF
few | TRBD2 | TRBJ2-7 | TRBV5-1 | TGCGCCAGCAGCTTGCTAACTAGCGGGGGAAACGAGCAGTACTTC | CASSLLTSGGNEQYF
- | - | TRBJ2-7 | TRBV11-2 | TGTGCCAGCAGCCTACAACCCCAGGGATCCTACGAGCAGTACTTC | CASSLQPQGSYEQYF
- | - | TRBJ1-1 | TRBV6-5 | TGTGCCAGCAGTTACACGGCGAACACTGAAGCTTTCTTT | CASSYTANTEAFF
- | - | TRBJ2-5 | TRBV12-3/TRBV12-4 | TGTGCCAGCAGCCTCAAGGGGGACCAAGAGACCCAGTACTTC | CASSLKGDQETQYF
- | TRBD1 | TRBJ2-1 | TRBV12-3/TRBV12-4 | TGTGCCAGCAGTTTATTGGACAGGGGGTACAATGAGCAGTTCTTC | CASSLLDRGYNEQFF
few | - | TRBJ1-3 | TRBV20-1 | TGCAGTGCTAGTTCGGGGGCGAGTGGAAACACCATATATTTT | CSASSGASGNTIYF
once | - | TRBJ2-3 | TRBV10-3 | TGTGCCATCATGGGTGTACAGAGCACAGATACGCAGTATTTT | CAIMGVQSTDTQYF
few | - | TRBJ2-6 | TRBV20-1 | TGCAGTGCTAGTATCCGGGGATATGGGGCCAACGTCCTGACTTTC | CSASIRGYGANVLTF
few | TRBD2 | TRBJ2-3 | TRBV5-6 | TGTGCCAGCAGCTTGGGAAGCGGGGGGCAGTATTTT | CASSLGSGGQYF
- | - | TRBJ1-1 | TRBV29-1 | TGCAGCGGTCGAAGGGGGGGCGCTGAAGCTTTCTTT | CSGRRGGAEAFF
- | - | TRBJ2-2 | TRBV27 | TGTGCCAGCAAGATAGGGGTTGAGTACGGGGAGCTGTTTTTT | CASKIGVEYGELFF
- | TRBD1 | TRBJ1-5 | TRBV20-1 | TGCAGTGCTAGAGGGAGGGACAGGGCCTATCAGCCCCAGCATTTT | CSARGRDRAYQPQHF
- | TRBD1 | TRBJ2-1 | TRBV29-1 | TGCAGCGTGCAGGGGGATGAGCAGTTCTTC | CSVQGDEQFF